This T cell receptor (beta chain) was captured by sequencing in a study of early T cells in non-severe SARS-CoV-2 infection. The overall study: Unsorted whole-blood RNA was sequenced in bulk, leaving chains unpaired. Study-wide findings and caveats: CD4 and private specificities were missed by VDJdb matching, which favored anti-spike CD8 responses.

Molecules of cDNA were individually given unique molecular identifiers that were attached to them. TCRdb passed the 5' RACE reads through MiXCR, listing each CDR3 protein once. Of tens of thousands of distinct CDR3 sequences listed, around 12% were seen once; the top ten hold more than 0.9%. The CDR3 runs 12 residues. V lost 5 bases and J lost 5, with 9 bases in between. The germline gives CDR1 SEHNR, CDR2 FQNEAQ (reference sequence). To note about this clonotype: Antigen unknown.

The receptor was isolated from an adult who was a healthcare worker with PCR-confirmed SARS-CoV-2 infection or an uninfected control (not recorded which). The donor label of this sample is uncertain. The rearrangement uses TRBV7-9 and TRBJ2-5, with D perhaps matching TRBD2 (5 bases). Sequencing used whole blood, obtained at baseline. This chain's CDR3 is CASSGGVETQYF. The CDR3 DNA reads TGTGCCAGCAGCGGAGGTGTGGAGACCCAGTACTTC.